This T cell receptor beta chain was sequenced during a study of cytomegalovirus exposure and HLA in healthy donors. Details on this clone: Its antigen is still unknown.

General study results and limits: Earlier results showed most TCR beta V segments being productive about 87% or about 30% of the time. TCR beta V- and J-gene trimming, according to a later analysis, was linked to a missense DCLRE1C variant. As immune exposure information, only CMV serostatus was available. Based on reports, TCR beta sequences accurately predicted HLA-A and HLA-B alleles for most subjects.

The V and J ends lost 3 bases and 5 bases, in that order; junction bases with no gene match: 6. This CDR3 has 16 residues. The V gene's germline CDR1 is MNHEY and CDR2 SMNVEV (reference sequence). The PCR made use of 60 Vbeta and 13 Jbeta primers. Produced via immunoSEQ multiplex PCR; TCRdb's table is partial and in-frame only. The repertoire has some 150,000 clones, around 87% of them found once; the top ten carry approximately 4.7%. This clonotype originated in a woman between 25 and 40 years old in good health and CMV-seronegative. The material sequenced was PBMCs. The chain links TRBV27 to TRBJ2-1, with 11 bases matching TRBD2. The CDR3 protein is CASSFSLAGGHNEQFF. The CDR3 coding sequence is TGTGCCAGCAGTTTTTCTCTAGCGGGGGGACACAATGAGCAGTTCTTC.